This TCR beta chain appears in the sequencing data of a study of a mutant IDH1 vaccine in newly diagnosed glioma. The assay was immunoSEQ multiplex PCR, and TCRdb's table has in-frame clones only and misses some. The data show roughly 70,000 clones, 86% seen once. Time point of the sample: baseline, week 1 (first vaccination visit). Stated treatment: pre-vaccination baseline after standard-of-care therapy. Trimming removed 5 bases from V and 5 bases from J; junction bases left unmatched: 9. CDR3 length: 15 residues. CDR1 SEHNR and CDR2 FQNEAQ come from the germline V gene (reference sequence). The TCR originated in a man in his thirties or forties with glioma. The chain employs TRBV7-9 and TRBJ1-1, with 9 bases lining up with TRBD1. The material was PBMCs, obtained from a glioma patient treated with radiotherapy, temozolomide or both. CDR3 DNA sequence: TGTGCCAGCAGCCACCTCGGGACAGGGAGTACTGAAGCTTTCTTT. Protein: CASSHLGTGSTEAFF.